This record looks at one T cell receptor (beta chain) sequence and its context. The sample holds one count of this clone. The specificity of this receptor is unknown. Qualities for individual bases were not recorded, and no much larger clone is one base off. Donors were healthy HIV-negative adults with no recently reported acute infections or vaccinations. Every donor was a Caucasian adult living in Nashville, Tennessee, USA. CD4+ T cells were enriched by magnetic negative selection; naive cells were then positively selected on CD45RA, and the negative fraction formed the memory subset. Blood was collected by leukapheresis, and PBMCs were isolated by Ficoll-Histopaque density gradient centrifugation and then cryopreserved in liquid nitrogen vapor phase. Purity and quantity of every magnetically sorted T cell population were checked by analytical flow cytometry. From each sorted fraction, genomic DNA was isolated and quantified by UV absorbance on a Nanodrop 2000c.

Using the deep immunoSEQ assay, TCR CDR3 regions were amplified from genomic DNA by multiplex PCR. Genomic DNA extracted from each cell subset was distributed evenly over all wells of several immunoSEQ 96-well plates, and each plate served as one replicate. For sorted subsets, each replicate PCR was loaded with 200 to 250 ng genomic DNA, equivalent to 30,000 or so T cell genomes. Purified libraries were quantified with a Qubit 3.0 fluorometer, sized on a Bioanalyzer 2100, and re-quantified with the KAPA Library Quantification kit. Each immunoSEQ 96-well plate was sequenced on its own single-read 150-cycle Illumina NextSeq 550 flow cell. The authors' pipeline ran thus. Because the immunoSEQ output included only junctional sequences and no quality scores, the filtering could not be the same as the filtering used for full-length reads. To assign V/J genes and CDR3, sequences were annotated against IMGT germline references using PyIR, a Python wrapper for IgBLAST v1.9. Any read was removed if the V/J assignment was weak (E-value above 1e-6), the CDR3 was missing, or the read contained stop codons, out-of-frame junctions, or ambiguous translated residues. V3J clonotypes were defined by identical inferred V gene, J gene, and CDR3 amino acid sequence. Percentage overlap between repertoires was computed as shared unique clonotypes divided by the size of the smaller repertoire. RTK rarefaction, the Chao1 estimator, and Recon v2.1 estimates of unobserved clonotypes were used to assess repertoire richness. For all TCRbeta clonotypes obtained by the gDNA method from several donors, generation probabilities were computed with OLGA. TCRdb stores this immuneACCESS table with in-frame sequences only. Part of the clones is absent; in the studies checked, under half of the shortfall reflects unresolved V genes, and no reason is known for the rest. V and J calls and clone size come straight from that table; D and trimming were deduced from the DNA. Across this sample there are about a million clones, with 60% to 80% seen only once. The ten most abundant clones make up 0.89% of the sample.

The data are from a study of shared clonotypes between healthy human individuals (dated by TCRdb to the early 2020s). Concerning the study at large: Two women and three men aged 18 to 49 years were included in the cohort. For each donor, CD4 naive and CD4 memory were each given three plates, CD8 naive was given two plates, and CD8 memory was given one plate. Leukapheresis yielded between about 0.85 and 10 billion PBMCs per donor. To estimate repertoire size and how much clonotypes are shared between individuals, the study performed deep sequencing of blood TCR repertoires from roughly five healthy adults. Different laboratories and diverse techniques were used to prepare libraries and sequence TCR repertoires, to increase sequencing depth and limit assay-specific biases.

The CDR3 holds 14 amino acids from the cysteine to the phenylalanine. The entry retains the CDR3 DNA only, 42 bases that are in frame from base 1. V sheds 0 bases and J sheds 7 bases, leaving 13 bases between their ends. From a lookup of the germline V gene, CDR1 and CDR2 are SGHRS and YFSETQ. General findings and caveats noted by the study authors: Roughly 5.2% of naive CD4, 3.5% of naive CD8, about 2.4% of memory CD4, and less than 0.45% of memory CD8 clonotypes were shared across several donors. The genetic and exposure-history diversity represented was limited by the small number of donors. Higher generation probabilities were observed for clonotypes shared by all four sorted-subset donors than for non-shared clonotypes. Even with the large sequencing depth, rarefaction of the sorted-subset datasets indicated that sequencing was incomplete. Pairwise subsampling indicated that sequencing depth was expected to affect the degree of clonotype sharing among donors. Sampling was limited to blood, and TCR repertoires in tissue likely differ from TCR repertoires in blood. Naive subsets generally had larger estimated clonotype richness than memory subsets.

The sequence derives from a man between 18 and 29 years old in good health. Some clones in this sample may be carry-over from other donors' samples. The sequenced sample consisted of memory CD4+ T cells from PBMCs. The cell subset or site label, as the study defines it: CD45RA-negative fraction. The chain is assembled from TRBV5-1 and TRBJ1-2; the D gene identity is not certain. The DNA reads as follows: TGCGCCAGCAGCTTGGACCCTCCACCGACTGGCTACACCTTC. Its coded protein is CASSLDPPPTGYTF.